Below are 3 T cell receptor beta chains sequenced from a single sample in a study of shared clonotypes between healthy human individuals. Produced via immunoSEQ multiplex PCR; TCRdb's table is partial and in-frame only. The sample lists more than 150,000 clones; over 85% were seen once. The source material was naive CD4+ T cells sorted from blood. Subset: CD45RA+ positively selected. All receptors come from a woman in her thirties in good health.

The chain has TRBV18 and TRBJ1-1; 8 nucleotides align to TRBD1. Germline V gives CDR1 KGHSH, CDR2 LQKENI. The CDR3 is made up of 14 amino acids. Losses at the gene ends were 6 bases for V and 1 base for J; bases not matched to a gene: 4. The CDR3 sequence is CASSAGQENTEAFF. The CDR3 DNA reads as TGTGCCAGCTCGGCGGGACAGGAGAACACTGAAGCTTTCTTT. Full variable domain (missing parts from reference TRBV18 and TRBJ1-1): NAGVMQNPRHLVRRRGQEARLRCSPMKGHSHVYWYRQLPEEGLKFMVYLQKENIIDESGMPKERFSAEFPKEGPSILRIQQVVRGDSAAYFCASSAGQENTEAFFGQGTRLTVV.

CDR3 protein: CASRDRANYGYTF. CDR3 bases: TGTGCCAGCCGGGACAGAGCTAACTATGGCTACACCTTC. This chain joins TRBV19 and TRBJ1-2; the match to TRBD1 covers 7 bases. The length of the CDR3 is 13 residues. The ends lost 9 bases at V and 0 bases at J; junction bases unmatched: 4. Germline CDR1 and CDR2: LNHDA and SQIVND (reference sequence).

The chain is built from TRBV30 and TRBJ1-1; D is ambiguous. Germline V gives CDR1 GTSNPN, CDR2 SVGIG (reference sequence). The V gene lost 3 bases and the J gene lost 3 bases, with 11 bases spanning the gap. The CDR3 spans 13 residues. Written as DNA, the CDR3 is TGTGCCTGGAGGAGCGGGCCGCACACTGAAGCTTTCTTT. This codes for CAWRSGPHTEAFF.